The rows below give T cell receptor beta chains drawn from one sample of a study of shared T cell receptors in the human thymus. The protocol was immunoSEQ multiplex PCR, while the TCRdb copy is restricted to in-frame clones and leaves out a portion. The table includes hundreds of thousands of clones, around 87% detected once. The data also belong to a second study, concerning human thymus T cells.

The sample comprised thymocytes. These receptors came from a boy under three years old with a congenital heart defect. Each CDR3 is given with its conserved first and last residue. A D gene is named only where the DNA matches it firmly. Where a row states a size, it is once, few, many or the class of an expanded clone; other rows omit it.

abundance,j_gene,v_gene,d_gene,CDR3nt,CDR3aa
-,TRBJ2-3,TRBV30,-,TGTGCCGGTCAGGGAAGAGATACGCAGTATTTT,CAGQGRDTQYF
-,TRBJ2-7,TRBV4-3,-,TGCGCCAGCAGCCAAGAGGGGGGAAGAACCTACGAGCAGTACTTC,CASSQEGGRTYEQYF
-,TRBJ1-5,TRBV2,TRBD1,TGTGCCAGCAGACAGGGGGACACGAGCAATCAGCCCCAGCATTTT,CASRQGDTSNQPQHF
-,TRBJ2-7,TRBV2,TRBD2,TGTGCCAGCAGTCAACCGGGACTAGCCTACGAGCAGTACTTC,CASSQPGLAYEQYF
-,TRBJ1-2,TRBV6-6,TRBD1,TGTGCCAGCAGCGGGACAGTGGTTAACTATGGCTACACCTTC,CASSGTVVNYGYTF
-,TRBJ1-2,TRBV14,TRBD1,TGTGCCAGCAGCCAAGTTCCCGGGACAGGGGGACATGGCTACACCTTC,CASSQVPGTGGHGYTF
-,TRBJ2-2,TRBV7-8,-,TGTGCCAGCAGCCCTCCTCACACCGGGGAGCTGTTTTTT,CASSPPHTGELFF
-,TRBJ1-6,TRBV4-1,-,TGCGCCAGCAGCCCCCGAAGCCACCTCAGACAGAGCTCCTATAATTCACCCCTCCACTTT,CASSPRSHLRQSSYNSPLHF
few,TRBJ2-5,TRBV6-6,TRBD2,TGTGCCAGCAGTAACCTGACTAGCGGGGAGGGAGAGACCCAGTACTTC,CASSNLTSGEGETQYF
-,TRBJ2-7,TRBV5-5,TRBD2,TGTGCCAGCAGCTTGGGCCCGGTTGCGGGGGGCCCCTACGAGCAGTACTTC,CASSLGPVAGGPYEQYF
few,TRBJ2-1,TRBV4-1,TRBD2,TGCGCCAGCAGCCAAGATAAGGGGACTAGCGGGGTGGATGAGCAGTTCTTC,CASSQDKGTSGVDEQFF
-,TRBJ2-3,TRBV11-1,-,TGTGCCAGCAGCTTAGGGGCAGGGTGGGAGGTGGATACGCAGTATTTT,CASSLGAGWEVDTQYF
-,TRBJ1-3,TRBV7-2,-,TGTGCCAGCAGCTTAGTCATGGCAGAGGGATACACCATATATTTT,CASSLVMAEGYTIYF
-,TRBJ2-5,TRBV9,TRBD1,TGTGCCAGCAGCGGTAGGGGACAGGGGTTCGAAGAGACCCAGTACTTC,CASSGRGQGFEETQYF
-,TRBJ2-1,TRBV5-1,TRBD2,TGCGCCAGCAGCTTCGGACTAGCGCGATACAATGAGCAGTTCTTC,CASSFGLARYNEQFF
-,TRBJ2-2,TRBV6-5,-,TGTGCCAGCAGTTACAGCAGGGAGGCCGGGGAGCTGTTTTTT,CASSYSREAGELFF
-,TRBJ2-7,TRBV7-6,TRBD2,TGTGCCAGCAGCTCCCCCTGGTGGCGGGAGGATAAAGGTTACGAGCAGTACTTC,CASSSPWWREDKGYEQYF
-,TRBJ1-4,TRBV7-8,-,TGTGCCAGCAGCGCCAGGGGCTCTAATGAAAAACTGTTTTTT,CASSARGSNEKLFF
-,TRBJ2-7,TRBV15,TRBD2,TGTGCCACCAGCCCCCGAGGAACTAGCGGGGGTTCCTACGAGCAGTACTTC,CATSPRGTSGGSYEQYF
-,TRBJ2-7,TRBV4-2,-,TGTGCCAGCAGCCAAGTTGGGGGCCCAACCACCTACGAGCAGTACTTC,CASSQVGGPTTYEQYF